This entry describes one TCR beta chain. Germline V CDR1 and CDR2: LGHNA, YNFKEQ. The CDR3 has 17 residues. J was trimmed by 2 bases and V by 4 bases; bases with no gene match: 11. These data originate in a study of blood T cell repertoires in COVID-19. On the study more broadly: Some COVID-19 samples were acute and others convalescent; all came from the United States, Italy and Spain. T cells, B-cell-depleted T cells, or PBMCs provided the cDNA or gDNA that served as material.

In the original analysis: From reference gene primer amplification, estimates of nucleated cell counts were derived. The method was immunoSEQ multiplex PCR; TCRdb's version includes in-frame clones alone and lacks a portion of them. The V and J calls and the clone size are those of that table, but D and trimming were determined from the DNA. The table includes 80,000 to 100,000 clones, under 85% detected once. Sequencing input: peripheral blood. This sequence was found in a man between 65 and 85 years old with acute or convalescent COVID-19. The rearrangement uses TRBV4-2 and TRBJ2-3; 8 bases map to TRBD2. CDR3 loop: CASSRSGSGTFTDTQYF. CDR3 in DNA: TGTGCCAGCAGCCGCAGCGGGAGTGGTACTTTCACAGATACGCAGTATTTT.